The 29 T cell receptor beta chains below were found in one sample sequenced in a study of regulatory T cells in long-lasting Graves disease. For TCR beta, libraries came from iRepertoire HTBI primers and Arm-PCR of CDR3 regions. TCRdb itself ran the multiplex PCR reads through MiXCR, one entry per CDR3 protein. Here the sample spans 510,000 or so distinct CDR3 sequences, approximately 12% being singletons. Specified time point: newly diagnosed GD, antithyroid drugs for less than 3 months. From PBMCs, RNA was extracted and then used to make the TCR library. This sample was shared with a second study, whose subject was T cells in Graves' hyperthyroidism and ophthalmopathy.

Specimen: peripheral blood mononuclear cells (PBMCs), collected at new diagnosis, from a patient treated with antithyroid drugs. The receptors originated from a woman aged 25 to 39 with Graves disease.

This clonotype occurred a few times. The genes are TRBV7-9 and TRBJ2-7, with TRBD1 matching over 8 bases. From germline, CDR1 is SEHNR and CDR2 FQNEAQ (reference sequence). The length of the CDR3 is 16 residues. J lost 4 bases, V lost 5 bases, and 13 bases had no gene match. In DNA form, the CDR3 reads TGTGCCAGCAGCCCCAAGAAGGCAGGACAGGGTTACGAGCAGTACTTC. Residues: CASSPKKAGQGYEQYF.

In its sample, this clonotype was seen a few times. The chain recombines TRBV7-6 with TRBJ2-2; D gene uncertain. Germline lookup yields CDR1 SGHVS and CDR2 FNYEAQ. The CDR3 loop spans 14 amino acids. Trimming removed 7 bases at V and 1 base at J, with 10 bases between. CDR3 residues: CASTLNLNTGELFF. CDR3 nucleotides: TGTGCCAGCACCCTCAACTTGAACACCGGGGAGCTGTTTTTT.

This clonotype was recorded at least ten times. This chain joins TRBV28 and TRBJ1-5; no clear D gene. Germline V CDR1 and CDR2: MDHEN, SYDVKM. With 2 bases removed from V and 2 bases from J, the gap between germline ends came to 13 bases. This CDR3 comprises 16 residues. Here the CDR3 reads CASSLAAALGNQPQHF. CDR3 DNA: TGTGCCAGCAGTTTAGCGGCAGCCTTGGGCAATCAGCCCCAGCATTTT.

Ten or more counts support this clonotype. The CDR3 reads CSARDRSGPDEQYF. The CDR3 nucleotides are TGCAGTGCTAGAGATCGGTCTGGCCCGGACGAGCAGTACTTC. The chain has TRBV20-1 and TRBJ2-7; D not certain. The CDR3 is 14 residues long. The V and J ends lost 0 bases and 5 bases respectively, with 14 bases between them. Germline CDR1 and CDR2: DFQATT and SNEGSKA (reference sequence).

This clonotype was seen repeatedly, ten times or more. The rearrangement uses TRBV2 and TRBJ1-6; no firm D call. Trimming removed 3 bases from V and 1 base from J, with 7 bases in between. Germline CDR1 reads SNHLY; CDR2 reads FYNNEI. The CDR3 contains 15 residues. The CDR3 here is CASSEGWSYNSPLHF. CDR3 bases: TGTGCCAGCAGTGAGGGGTGGTCCTATAATTCACCCCTCCACTTT. Variable domain in full (rest from reference TRBV2 and TRBJ1-6): EPEVTQTPSHQVTQMGQEVILRCVPISNHLYFYWYRQILGQKVEFLVSFYNNEISEKSEIFDDQFSVERPDGSNFTLKIRSTKLEDSAMYFCASSEGWSYNSPLHFGNGTRLTVT.

This clonotype was seen repeatedly, ten times or more. The chain carries TRBV12-3 or TRBV12-4 and TRBJ1-3; D is ambiguous. V dropped 2 bases and J dropped 4 bases, with 6 bases sitting between them. The CDR3 extends over 13 amino acids. This chain's CDR3 is CASSLTVGNTIYF. CDR3 sequence (DNA): TGTGCCAGCAGTTTAACAGTAGGAAACACCATATATTTT.

This clonotype was counted ten times or more. The chain is built from TRBV28 and TRBJ2-7; 9 nucleotides match TRBD1. Germline CDR1 MDHEN, CDR2 SYDVKM. The junction had 2 bases not matched to a gene; V was cut back by 8 bases and J by 3 bases. The CDR3 is made up of 12 amino acids. CDR3 in DNA: TGTGCCAGCCTGGACAGGGGCTACGAGCAGTACTTC. Encoded protein: CASLDRGYEQYF.

This clonotype was picked up many times. V gene TRBV6-5 combines with J gene TRBJ1-1, with no clear D. CDR3 length: 16 residues. V lost 0 bases and J 0 bases, leaving 11 bases between the germline ends. The germline gives CDR1 MNHEY, CDR2 SVGAGI. In DNA, the CDR3 is TGTGCCAGCAGTTACTCGAGGGAAGGGATGAACACTGAAGCTTTCTTT. As protein: CASSYSREGMNTEAFF.

The V gene is TRBV9, the J gene TRBJ2-5; D unresolved. Germline loops: CDR1 SGDLS, CDR2 YYNGEE. The CDR3 has 15 residues. V lost 0 bases, J lost 5 bases, and 14 bases lay in between. CDR3 loop: CASSVGLGWKETQYF. CDR3 bases: TGTGCCAGCAGCGTAGGGTTGGGTTGGAAGGAGACCCAGTACTTC.

This clonotype was detected ten times or more. The chain couples TRBV12-3 or TRBV12-4 to TRBJ2-5; D is possibly TRBD1 or TRBD2 (6 bases each). CDR3 length equals 17 residues. V dropped 3 bases and J dropped 3 bases, with 20 bases sitting between them. CDR3: CASSFRVRGAPKETQYF. CDR3 nucleotides: TGTGCCAGCAGTTTTCGAGTGAGGGGGGCCCCAAAAGAGACCCAGTACTTC.

The chain links TRBV6-2 or TRBV6-3 to TRBJ2-1; D is unresolved. Between the trimmed V and J ends, which lost 7 bases and 9 bases, there was a span of 19 bases. Germline V lookup: CDR1 MNHEY, CDR2 SVGEGT. The CDR3 runs to 14 residues. CDR3 residues: CASTQPSHTSEQFF. CDR3 DNA: TGTGCCAGCACCCAACCTTCACATACCAGTGAGCAGTTCTTC.

This clonotype showed up many times. The DNA for the CDR3 is TGTGCCAGCAGTTCACCACGCTCCTATAATTCACCCCTCCACTTT. Protein sequence: CASSSPRSYNSPLHF. The chain uses TRBV27 and TRBJ1-6, with D unclear. The length of the CDR3 is 15 residues. V lost 4 bases, J lost 0 bases, and 7 bases lay in between. From germline, CDR1 is MNHEY and CDR2 SMNVEV (reference sequence).

This clonotype was seen a few times. V usage is TRBV5-1 and J usage is TRBJ2-7, with 7 bases that match TRBD1. In germline, CDR1 is SGHRS, CDR2 YFSETQ. The CDR3 covers 18 residues. The V segment lost 0 bases and the J segment 0 bases; nucleotides outside the gene matches: 12. CDR3 sequence: CASSLARGSGDHSYEQYF. The DNA of the CDR3 is TGCGCCAGCAGCTTGGCCAGGGGGAGCGGAGACCACTCCTACGAGCAGTACTTC.

In this sample, this clonotype turned up many times. The rearrangement joins TRBV3-1 to TRBJ1-1; 12 nucleotides line up with TRBD1. Unmatched junction bases numbered 6, after V lost 4 bases and J lost 6 bases. The germline V gene has CDR1 LGHDT and CDR2 YNNKEL (reference sequence). This CDR3 has 15 amino acids. CDR3 DNA sequence: TGTGCCAGCAGCCTGGGACAGGGGGCGATCGCTGAAGCTTTCTTT. Amino acid sequence: CASSLGQGAIAEAFF.

A note on this clonotype: This may be a read error, as it is one base from a much larger clone. V gene TRBV12-5 combines with J gene TRBJ2-1, with D possibly matching TRBD1 (6 bases). V lost 0 bases and J lost 10, with 19 bases in between. The CDR3 length is 16 residues. CDR1 and CDR2 (germline): LGHNT, FRNRAP. The CDR3 region is CASGLVFSPRGYEQFF. CDR3 DNA: TGTGCTAGTGGTTTGGTATTCTCCCCCAGGGGCTACGAGCAGTTCTTC.

This clonotype was found a few times. The chain couples TRBV20-1 to TRBJ1-3; no reliable D call. The V gene's germline CDR1 is DFQATT and CDR2 SNEGSKA (reference sequence). This CDR3 has 13 residues. Trimming took off 4 bases at V and 5 bases at J, with 12 bases between the two ends. This CDR3 reads CSAKERIRNTIYF. For the CDR3, the DNA is TGCAGTGCTAAGGAAAGGATTAGAAACACCATATATTTT.

This clonotype has just a few counts. This sequence joins TRBV6-1 and TRBJ2-5, with TRBD2 matching over 11 bases. There are 16 residues in the CDR3. The V and J ends lost 5 bases and 3 bases, in that order; junction bases with no gene match: 8. Germline V gene lookup returns CDR1 MNHNS and CDR2 SASEGT. In DNA form, the CDR3 reads TGTGCCAGCAGTACGAGGGTAGCGGGAGGGGAAGAGACCCAGTACTTC. Residues: CASSTRVAGGEETQYF.

In this sample, this clonotype turned up many times. The chain couples TRBV18 to TRBJ1-2, with D unclear. The CDR3 is made up of 12 amino acids. The germline CDR1 and CDR2 sequences are KGHSH and LQKENI. V was clipped by 7 bases and J by 3 bases, with 9 bases between them. The CDR3 nucleotides read TGTGCCAGCTACGGACCGGACTATGGCTACACCTTC. The encoded protein is CASYGPDYGYTF.

This clonotype occurred many times. The CDR3 loop is CASSRVGTAVNGGYTF. The CDR3 nucleotides are TGTGCCAGCAGCCGCGTGGGGACAGCTGTGAATGGGGGCTACACCTTC. The gene calls are TRBV6-1 and TRBJ1-2; 7 bases map to TRBD1. There are 16 residues in the CDR3. Germline CDR1 reads MNHNS; CDR2 reads SASEGT. Trimming at V came to 6 bases and at J to 8 bases, leaving 18 bases not matched to a gene.

This clonotype was detected only once. One junction end disagrees with the germline gene, perhaps due to a read error. This rearrangement joins TRBV18 to TRBJ1-2; D unresolved. CDR1 KGHSH and CDR2 LQKENI come from the germline V gene. This CDR3 contains 13 residues. Here the CDR3 reads CVSSPGLAEGYTF. The CDR3 DNA follows: TGTGTCAGCTCACCAGGTTTGGCCGAGGGCTACACCTTC.

The CDR3: CASSWGLYQPQHF. CDR3 in DNA: TGTGCCAGCAGCTGGGGACTTTATCAGCCCCAGCATTTT. The chain recombines TRBV7-2 with TRBJ1-5; perhaps TRBD1 as D (5 bases). Trimming stripped 4 bases from V and 5 bases from J, with 9 bases between. This CDR3 is built from 13 residues. The V gene's germline CDR1 is SGHTA and CDR2 FQGNSA.

This clonotype was counted ten times or more. For the CDR3, the DNA is TGTGCCAGCAGGGGAATAGAAATGAACACTGAAGCTTTCTTT. Residues: CASRGIEMNTEAFF. V and J are TRBV6-1 and TRBJ1-1; D unresolved. The CDR3 runs 14 residues. Trimming took 6 bases from V and 0 from J, leaving 11 bases between them. The germline CDR1 and CDR2 sequences are MNHNS and SASEGT.

There are many counts of this clonotype. V and J are TRBV2 and TRBJ1-5; no firm D call. The CDR3 length is 12 residues. Trimming cost V 3 bases and J 8 bases, with 8 bases left between them. Germline values: CDR1 SNHLY, CDR2 FYNNEI. The DNA for the CDR3 is TGTGCCAGCAGTGACTCGGGGAAGCCCCAGCATTTT. It translates to CASSDSGKPQHF.

This clonotype has ten or more counts. The genes are TRBV2 and TRBJ1-5; no definite D call. Trimming removed 6 bases from V and 8 bases from J, with 17 bases in between. CDR1 and CDR2 from the germline V gene are SNHLY and FYNNEI. There are 14 residues in the CDR3. As DNA, the CDR3 is TGTGCCAGCAGCTTAGTCCGGGTTATGGAGCCCCAGCATTTT. Its protein is CASSLVRVMEPQHF.

The chain has TRBV6-1 and TRBJ2-3; 10 bases map to TRBD2. The germline V gene encodes CDR1 MNHNS and CDR2 SASEGT. CDR3 length: 16 residues. V lost 6 bases and J lost 2; bases outside the gene matches: 8. The DNA of the CDR3 is TGTGCCAGCAGCCAGCGGGGGGGGATAAACACAGATACGCAGTATTTT. Protein sequence: CASSQRGGINTDTQYF.

This clonotype was observed at least ten times. The J gene is TRBJ2-7, the V gene TRBV6-1, with TRBD1 matching over 7 bases. The CDR3 totals 16 residues. The germline V gene has CDR1 MNHNS and CDR2 SASEGT. V trimming: 7 bases; J trimming: 4 bases; junction bases outside the gene matches: 16. CDR3 amino acids: CASTSPPERGLYEQYF. CDR3 coding DNA: TGTGCCAGCACCTCTCCCCCCGAAAGGGGGCTATACGAGCAGTACTTC.

V usage is TRBV7-2 and J usage is TRBJ1-5; D may be TRBD1 (5 bases). Trimming cost V 2 bases and J 5 bases, with 16 bases left between them. The CDR3 contains 16 residues. The germline gives CDR1 SGHTA, CDR2 FQGNSA. CDR3 sequence (DNA): TGTGCCAGCAGCTTACATGCCAGGGATTTTGATCAGCCCCAGCATTTT. Protein sequence: CASSLHARDFDQPQHF.

Many counts were recorded for this clonotype. The rearrangement uses TRBV20-1 and TRBJ2-1; D is ambiguous. Between the trimmed V and J ends, which lost 3 bases and 2 bases, there was a span of 17 bases. The CDR3 has 16 residues. Germline V CDR1 and CDR2: DFQATT, SNEGSKA (reference sequence). The CDR3 coding sequence is TGCAGTGCTAGGCTCAGACTTAGTCGGACCTACAATGAGCAGTTCTTC. This encodes CSARLRLSRTYNEQFF.

In its sample, this clonotype was seen many times. The J gene is TRBJ1-1, the V gene TRBV20-1, with D uncertain. The germline gives CDR1 DFQATT, CDR2 SNEGSKA (reference sequence). V lost 5 bases and J 3 bases, leaving 19 bases between the germline ends. The CDR3 loop spans 15 amino acids. The CDR3 region is CSAAPGQHADTEAFF. In DNA form, the CDR3 reads TGCAGTGCTGCACCGGGCCAACACGCGGACACTGAAGCTTTCTTT.